This T cell receptor (beta chain) was obtained from a study of blood T cell repertoires in COVID-19. Those enrolled in Seattle joined during active infection and were followed longitudinally afterward. This clone was counted a single time. Germline-derived CDR1 and CDR2 are SQVTM and ANQGSEA. V shed 6 bases and J shed 2 bases, with 17 bases lying between them. The CDR3 length is 15 residues. In the authors' methods: The authors estimated nucleated cell counts from reference gene primer amplification. Sequencing used immunoSEQ multiplex PCR; TCRdb keeps in-frame clones, though not all of them. The DNA was the basis for D and trimming; V, J and clone size are from that table. In the table there are 400,000 or so clones, 89% of which are singletons.

This chain links TRBV29-1 with TRBJ1-5; D not resolved. Sequencing was performed on peripheral blood. The receptor was isolated from a middle-aged woman with COVID-19, enrolled during active disease. The CDR3 nucleotides read TGCAGCGTATCAGACGGGGTGTTGGGCAATCAGCCCCAGCATTTT. It codes for CSVSDGVLGNQPQHF.